The present entry profiles one T cell receptor (beta chain) with its context. Germline CDR1 reads SEHNR; CDR2 reads FQNEAQ (reference sequence). The CDR3 spans 14 residues. The ends were cut back, 4 bases at V and 5 bases at J, with 12 bases in the middle. The sample comes from a study of control samples from healthy donors and cancer patients. TCRdb's copy holds only in-frame clones and misses some; the assay was immunoSEQ multiplex PCR. The table shows around 28,000 clones, with 85% to 90% occurring only once. The material sequenced was PBMCs. This sequence was found in a woman between 40 and 55 years old with lung cancer. The genes are TRBV7-9 and TRBJ2-1; D is undetermined. CDR3 sequence (DNA): TGTGCCAGCAGCTCGGACGGTTTCAACAATGAGCAGTTCTTC. Its protein is CASSSDGFNNEQFF.